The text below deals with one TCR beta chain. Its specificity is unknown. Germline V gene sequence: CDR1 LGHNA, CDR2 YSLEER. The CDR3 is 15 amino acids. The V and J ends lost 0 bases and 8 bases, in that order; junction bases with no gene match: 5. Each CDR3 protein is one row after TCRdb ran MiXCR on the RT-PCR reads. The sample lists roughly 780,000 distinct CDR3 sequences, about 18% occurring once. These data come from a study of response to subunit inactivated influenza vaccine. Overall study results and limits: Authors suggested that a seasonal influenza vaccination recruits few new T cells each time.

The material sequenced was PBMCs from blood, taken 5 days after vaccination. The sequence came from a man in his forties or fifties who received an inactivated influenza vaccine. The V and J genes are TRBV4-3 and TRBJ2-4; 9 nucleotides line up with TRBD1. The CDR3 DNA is TGCGCCAGCAGCCAAGATTGGGGACAGGGATACATTCAGTACTTC. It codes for CASSQDWGQGYIQYF.